This is a list of T cell receptor beta chains from one sample in a study of patients and donors after allogeneic stem cell transplantation. TCRdb reprocessed the RT-PCR reads via MiXCR and lists one record per CDR3 protein. The data contain 160,000 or so distinct CDR3 sequences, nearly 25% of them singletons. Sequenced material: blood, either unsorted or a sorted T cell fraction (not recorded which). The receptor set was obtained from a human donor who was either an allogeneic HSCT recipient or a stem cell or donor lymphocyte infusion donor (not recorded which). It is not recorded whose cells these are; they may come from a transplant donor. CDR3s include the opening cysteine and the closing phenylalanine or tryptophan. D genes are given only for firm matches. Some rows have no size entry. The others give once, few or many, or a class for an expanded clone.

CDR3aa	CDR3nt	abundance	d_gene	j_gene	v_gene
CSARAASGGSTDTQYF	TGCAGTGCTAGAGCAGCGAGCGGGGGTAGCACAGATACGCAGTATTTT	-	TRBD2	TRBJ2-3	TRBV20-1
CASSLVGTPPFMPQHF	TGTGCCAGCAGTTTAGTTGGGACACCCCCTTTTATGCCCCAGCATTTT	few	-	TRBJ1-5	TRBV27
CASSLSYVGGNQPQHF	TGTGCCAGCAGTTTAAGTTATGTCGGAGGTAACCAGCCCCAGCATTTT	-	-	TRBJ1-5	TRBV27
CASSSRTSGVYEQYF	TGTGCCAGCAGCTCTCGGACTAGCGGGGTTTACGAGCAGTACTTC	-	TRBD2	TRBJ2-7	TRBV3-1
CASSLGGGNYGYTF	TGTGCCAGCAGTTTGGGAGGGGGCAACTATGGCTACACCTTC	many	TRBD1	TRBJ1-2	TRBV7-9
CSTGESNTEAFF	TGCAGCACAGGGGAGTCGAACACTGAAGCTTTCTTT	-	TRBD1	TRBJ1-1	TRBV29-1
CASSGTASSYNEQFF	TGTGCCAGCAGCGGAACAGCTAGCTCCTACAATGAGCAGTTCTTC	few	-	TRBJ2-1	TRBV7-9
CASSRSTDTDTQYF	TGTGCCAGCAGCCGCTCGACAGACACAGATACGCAGTATTTT	-	-	TRBJ2-3	TRBV14
CASSPALAGDYEQFF	TGTGCCAGCAGCCCCGCCCTAGCGGGAGACTATGAGCAGTTCTTC	few	TRBD2	TRBJ2-1	TRBV25-1
CASSSPGPLNTEAFF	TGTGCCAGCAGTTCTCCCGGGCCTTTGAACACTGAAGCTTTCTTT	once	-	TRBJ1-1	TRBV6-2/TRBV6-3
CATTRDRSLNPYEQYF	TGTGCCACCACCAGAGATCGGTCCCTAAATCCCTACGAGCAGTACTTC	-	-	TRBJ2-7	TRBV15
CASSPGTNPYGYTF	TGCGCCAGCAGCCCCGGGACAAACCCTTATGGCTACACCTTC	-	-	TRBJ1-2	TRBV5-1
CASSDGTLNTEAFF	TGTGCCAGCAGCGATGGGACCTTGAACACTGAAGCTTTCTTT	few	-	TRBJ1-1	TRBV3-1
CSAGQTFQETQYF	TGCAGCGCAGGACAGACCTTCCAAGAGACCCAGTACTTC	few	-	TRBJ2-5	TRBV29-1
CASSFYGSTGELFF	TGTGCCAGCAGCTTTTACGGGTCCACCGGGGAGCTGTTTTTT	few	-	TRBJ2-2	TRBV7-2
CSARDRRPPKSSGNTIYF	TGCAGTGCTAGAGATAGACGGCCGCCCAAGAGCTCTGGAAACACCATATATTTT	many	-	TRBJ1-3	TRBV20-1
CSANPQGLASYTF	TGCAGTGCTAATCCCCAGGGGCTTGCTAGCTACACCTTC	-	-	TRBJ1-2	TRBV20-1
CASGPGQGLSEAFF	TGTGCCAGCGGACCGGGACAGGGTCTGTCTGAAGCTTTCTTT	few	TRBD1	TRBJ1-1	TRBV27
CASTPGGYQETQYF	TGTGCCAGCACCCCGGGCGGGTACCAAGAGACCCAGTACTTC	-	-	TRBJ2-5	TRBV7-9
CASRPGGDYGYTF	TGTGCCAGCAGGCCTGGGGGGGACTATGGCTACACCTTC	few	-	TRBJ1-2	TRBV7-3
CASSLAGTVLYGNQPQHF	TGTGCCAGCAGCTTAGCCGGGACAGTGCTCTATGGCAATCAGCCCCAGCATTTT	-	TRBD1	TRBJ1-5	TRBV7-2
CASSHLAPIGNEQFF	TGTGCCAGCAGTCATCTAGCCCCCATTGGGAATGAGCAGTTCTTC	-	-	TRBJ2-1	TRBV6-2/TRBV6-3
CAITKEGLNTEAFF	TGTGCCATCACCAAAGAGGGGTTGAACACTGAAGCTTTCTTT	-	-	TRBJ1-1	TRBV10-3
CATSRGGAEETQYF	TGTGCCACCAGCAGAGGTGGAGCCGAAGAGACCCAGTACTTC	-	-	TRBJ2-5	TRBV15
CSVKPGGDEQFF	TGCAGCGTCAAACCAGGGGGTGATGAGCAGTTCTTC	-	TRBD1	TRBJ2-1	TRBV29-1
CSVVQFDGYGYTF	TGCAGTGTGGTACAGTTTGATGGCTATGGCTACACCTTC	-	-	TRBJ1-2	TRBV20-1
CASSQNRVFFTEAFF	TGTGCCAGCAGCCAAAACAGGGTTTTTTTCACTGAAGCTTTCTTT	-	-	TRBJ1-1	TRBV12-3/TRBV12-4
CASSLGGANTGELFF	TGCGCCAGCAGCTTGGGGGGAGCGAACACCGGGGAGCTGTTTTTT	-	-	TRBJ2-2	TRBV5-1
CASSFKQGARIYEQYF	TGTGCCAGCAGCTTTAAACAGGGGGCGCGAATCTACGAGCAGTACTTC	-	TRBD1	TRBJ2-7	TRBV7-9
CASSSTSGDTGELFF	TGTGCCAGCAGCTCGACTAGCGGGGACACCGGGGAGCTGTTTTTT	-	TRBD2	TRBJ2-2	TRBV7-7
CASSLWSPSANNEQFF	TGTGCCAGCAGCTTGTGGTCTCCCAGCGCGAACAATGAGCAGTTCTTC	few	-	TRBJ2-1	TRBV5-5
CASTDAYEQYF	TGTGCCAGCACGGACGCCTACGAGCAGTACTTC	few	-	TRBJ2-7	TRBV6-1
CASSLVTGSQAFF	TGTGCCAGCAGCTTAGTGACTGGGTCACAAGCTTTCTTT	-	-	TRBJ1-1	TRBV7-2
CASSVSLTGREGSPLHF	TGTGCCAGCAGCGTAAGCCTCACAGGGCGGGAGGGTTCACCCCTCCACTTT	-	-	TRBJ1-6	TRBV9
CSVPGSGGDTQYF	TGCAGCGTGCCGGGTAGCGGGGGGGATACGCAGTATTTT	-	TRBD2	TRBJ2-3	TRBV29-1
CASSEYGSPNTGELFF	TGTGCCAGCAGTGAATACGGCAGTCCGAACACCGGGGAGCTGTTTTTT	-	-	TRBJ2-2	TRBV2
CSVVRPGNTDTQYF	TGCAGCGTTGTCCGGCCAGGGAACACAGATACGCAGTATTTT	few	-	TRBJ2-3	TRBV29-1
CASSEEDRGFGYTF	TGTGCCAGCAGTGAAGAGGACAGGGGATTTGGCTACACCTTC	-	TRBD1	TRBJ1-2	TRBV2
CASSLDYQETQYF	TGTGCCAGCAGCTTAGACTACCAAGAGACCCAGTACTTC	-	-	TRBJ2-5	TRBV7-3
CASSGLTSPGGTDTQYF	TGCGCCAGCAGCGGGTTGACTAGCCCAGGTGGCACAGATACGCAGTATTTT	few	TRBD2	TRBJ2-3	TRBV5-1
CSAIFSYEQYF	TGCAGTGCTATTTTCTCCTACGAGCAGTACTTC	few	-	TRBJ2-7	TRBV20-1
CASSLAPGGSNQPQHF	TGTGCCAGCAGTTTAGCCCCAGGGGGATCCAATCAGCCCCAGCATTTT	-	TRBD1	TRBJ1-5	TRBV5-6
CASSEDKGANEQYF	TGTGCCAGCAGTGAAGACAAGGGGGCCAACGAGCAGTACTTC	few	TRBD1	TRBJ2-7	TRBV6-1
CSVMTVVSYEQYF	TGCAGCGTTATGACAGTCGTTTCCTACGAGCAGTACTTC	few	-	TRBJ2-7	TRBV29-1